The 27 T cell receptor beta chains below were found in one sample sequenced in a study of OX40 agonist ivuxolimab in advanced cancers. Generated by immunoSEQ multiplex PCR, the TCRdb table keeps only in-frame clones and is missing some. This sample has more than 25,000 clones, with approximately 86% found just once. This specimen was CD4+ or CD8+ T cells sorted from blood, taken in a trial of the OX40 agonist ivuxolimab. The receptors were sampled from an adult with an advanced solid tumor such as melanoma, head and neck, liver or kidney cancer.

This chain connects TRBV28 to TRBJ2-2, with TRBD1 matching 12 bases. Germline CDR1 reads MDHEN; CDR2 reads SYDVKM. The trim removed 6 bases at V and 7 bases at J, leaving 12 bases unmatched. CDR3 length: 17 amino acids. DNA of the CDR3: TGTGCCAGCAGCCACTATCCGGGACAGGGGGCAGTCGGGGAGCTGTTTTTT. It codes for CASSHYPGQGAVGELFF. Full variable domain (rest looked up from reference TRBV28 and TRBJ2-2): DVKVTQSSRYLVKRTGEKVFLECVQDMDHENMFWYRQDPGLGLRLIYFSYDVKMKEKGDIPEGYSVSREKKERFSLILESASTNQTSMYLCASSHYPGQGAVGELFFGEGSRLTVL.

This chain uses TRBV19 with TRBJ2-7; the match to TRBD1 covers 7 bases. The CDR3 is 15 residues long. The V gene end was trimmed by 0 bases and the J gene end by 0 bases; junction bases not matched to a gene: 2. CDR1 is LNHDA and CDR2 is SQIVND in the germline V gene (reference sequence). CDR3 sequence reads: CASSIDRDSSYEQYF. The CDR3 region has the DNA TGTGCCAGTAGTATAGACCGGGACAGCTCCTACGAGCAGTACTTC.

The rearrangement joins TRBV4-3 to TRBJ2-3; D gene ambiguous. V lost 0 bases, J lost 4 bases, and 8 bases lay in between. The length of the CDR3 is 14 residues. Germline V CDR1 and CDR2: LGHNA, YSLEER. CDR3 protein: CASSQDEVPDTQYF. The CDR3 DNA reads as TGCGCCAGCAGCCAAGATGAGGTCCCAGATACGCAGTATTTT.

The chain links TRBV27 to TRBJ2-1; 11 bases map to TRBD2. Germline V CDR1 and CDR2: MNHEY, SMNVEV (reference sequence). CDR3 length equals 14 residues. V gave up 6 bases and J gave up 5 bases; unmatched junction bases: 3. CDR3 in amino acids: CASRTSGGNNEQFF. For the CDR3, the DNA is TGTGCCAGCAGAACTAGCGGGGGTAACAATGAGCAGTTCTTC.

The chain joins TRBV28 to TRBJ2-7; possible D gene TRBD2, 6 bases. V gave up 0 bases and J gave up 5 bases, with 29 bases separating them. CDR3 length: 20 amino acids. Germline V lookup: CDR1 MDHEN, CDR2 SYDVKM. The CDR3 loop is CASSLWDVREWDSLNNEQYF. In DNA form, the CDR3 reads TGTGCCAGCAGTTTATGGGACGTCAGGGAGTGGGACTCGCTGAATAACGAGCAGTACTTC.

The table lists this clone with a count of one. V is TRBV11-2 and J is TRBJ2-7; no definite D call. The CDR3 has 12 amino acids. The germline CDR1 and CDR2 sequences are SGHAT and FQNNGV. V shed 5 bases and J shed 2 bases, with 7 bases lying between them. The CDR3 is CASSMVPYEQYF. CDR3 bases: TGTGCCAGCAGCATGGTCCCCTACGAGCAGTACTTC. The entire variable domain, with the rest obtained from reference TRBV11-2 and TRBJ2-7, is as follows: EAGVAQSPRYKIIEKRQSVAFWCNPISGHATLYWYQQILGQGPKLLIQFQNNGVVDDSQLPKDRFSAERLKGVDSTLKIQPAKLEDSAVYLCASSMVPYEQYFGPGTRLTVT.

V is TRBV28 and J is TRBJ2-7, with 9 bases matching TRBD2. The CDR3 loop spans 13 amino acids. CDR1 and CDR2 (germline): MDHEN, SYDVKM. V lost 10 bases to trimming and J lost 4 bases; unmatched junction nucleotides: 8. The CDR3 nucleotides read TGTGCCACCCTAGCGGGGATAACGTACGAGCAGTACTTC. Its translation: CATLAGITYEQYF.

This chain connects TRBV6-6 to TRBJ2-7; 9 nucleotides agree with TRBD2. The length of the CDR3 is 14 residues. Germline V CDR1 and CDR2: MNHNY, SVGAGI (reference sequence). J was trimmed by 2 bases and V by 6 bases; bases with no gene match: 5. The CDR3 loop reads CASSRGGAAYEQYF. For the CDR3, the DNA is TGTGCCAGCAGCCGCGGGGGGGCCGCCTACGAGCAGTACTTC.

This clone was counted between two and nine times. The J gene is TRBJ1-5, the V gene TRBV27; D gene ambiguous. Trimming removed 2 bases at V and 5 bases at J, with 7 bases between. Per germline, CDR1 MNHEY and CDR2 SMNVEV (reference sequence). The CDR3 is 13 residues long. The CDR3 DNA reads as TGTGCCAGCAGTTTAGGTCAGGATCAGCCCCAGCATTTT. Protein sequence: CASSLGQDQPQHF.

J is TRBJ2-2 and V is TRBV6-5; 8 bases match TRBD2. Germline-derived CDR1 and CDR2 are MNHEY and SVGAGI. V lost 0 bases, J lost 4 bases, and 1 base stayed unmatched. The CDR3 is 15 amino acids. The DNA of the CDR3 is TGTGCCAGCAGTTACTCCGGGAGGGCCACCGGGGAGCTGTTTTTT. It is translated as CASSYSGRATGELFF.

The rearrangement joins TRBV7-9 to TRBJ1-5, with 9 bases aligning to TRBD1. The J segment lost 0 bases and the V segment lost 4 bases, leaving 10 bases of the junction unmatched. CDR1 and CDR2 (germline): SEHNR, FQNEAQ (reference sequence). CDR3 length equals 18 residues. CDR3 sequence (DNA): TGTGCCAGCAGCTCATACCGGGACAGGGCTTATAGCAATCAGCCCCAGCATTTT. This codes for CASSSYRDRAYSNQPQHF.

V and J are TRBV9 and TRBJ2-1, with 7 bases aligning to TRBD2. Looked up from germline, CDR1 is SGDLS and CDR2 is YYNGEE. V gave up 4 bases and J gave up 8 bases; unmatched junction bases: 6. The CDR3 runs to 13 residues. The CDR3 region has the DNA TGTGCCAGCAGCTATACTAGCGCCCATGAGCAGTTCTTC. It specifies CASSYTSAHEQFF.

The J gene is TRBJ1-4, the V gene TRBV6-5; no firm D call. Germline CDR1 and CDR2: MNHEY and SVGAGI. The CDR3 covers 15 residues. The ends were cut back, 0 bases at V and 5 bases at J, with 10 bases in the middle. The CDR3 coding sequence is TGTGCCAGCAGTTACTCCGGTCCTCTGAATGAAAAACTGTTTTTT. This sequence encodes CASSYSGPLNEKLFF.

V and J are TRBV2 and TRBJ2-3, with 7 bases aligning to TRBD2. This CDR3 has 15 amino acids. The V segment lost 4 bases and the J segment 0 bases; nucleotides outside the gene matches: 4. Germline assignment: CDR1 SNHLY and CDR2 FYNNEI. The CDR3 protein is CASSVGTTSTDTQYF. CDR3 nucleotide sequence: TGTGCCAGCAGTGTCGGGACTACCAGCACAGATACGCAGTATTTT.

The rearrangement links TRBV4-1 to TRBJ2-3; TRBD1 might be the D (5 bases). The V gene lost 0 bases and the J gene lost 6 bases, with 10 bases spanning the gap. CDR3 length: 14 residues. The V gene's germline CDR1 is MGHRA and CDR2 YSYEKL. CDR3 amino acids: CASSQDRGQDTQYF. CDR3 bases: TGCGCCAGCAGCCAAGATAGGGGTCAGGATACGCAGTATTTT.

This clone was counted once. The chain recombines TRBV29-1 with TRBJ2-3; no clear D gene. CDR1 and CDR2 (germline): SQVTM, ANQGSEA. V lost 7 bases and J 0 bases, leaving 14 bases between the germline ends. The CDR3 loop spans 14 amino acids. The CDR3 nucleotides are TGCAGCGGACGCGACATTTTTAGCACAGATACGCAGTATTTT. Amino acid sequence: CSGRDIFSTDTQYF.

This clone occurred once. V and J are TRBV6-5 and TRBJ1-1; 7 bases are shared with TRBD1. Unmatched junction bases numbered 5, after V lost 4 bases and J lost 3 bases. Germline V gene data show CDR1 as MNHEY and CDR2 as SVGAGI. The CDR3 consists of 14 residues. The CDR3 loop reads CASSFQTGDTEAFF. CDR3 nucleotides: TGTGCCAGCAGTTTCCAAACAGGGGACACTGAAGCTTTCTTT.

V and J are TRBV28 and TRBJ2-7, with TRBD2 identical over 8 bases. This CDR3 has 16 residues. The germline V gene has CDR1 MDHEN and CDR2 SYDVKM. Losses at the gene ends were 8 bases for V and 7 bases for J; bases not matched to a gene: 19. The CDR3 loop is CASREVLASGPLEQYF. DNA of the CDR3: TGTGCCAGCCGAGAAGTTTTGGCTAGCGGGCCCTTGGAGCAGTACTTC.

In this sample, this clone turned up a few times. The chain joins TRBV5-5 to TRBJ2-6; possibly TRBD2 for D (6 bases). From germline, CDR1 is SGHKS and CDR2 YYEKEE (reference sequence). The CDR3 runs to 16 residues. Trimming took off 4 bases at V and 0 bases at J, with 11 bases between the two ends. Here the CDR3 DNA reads TGTGCCAGCAGCCCGGGACTTACCTCTGGGGCCAACGTCCTGACTTTC. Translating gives CASSPGLTSGANVLTF.

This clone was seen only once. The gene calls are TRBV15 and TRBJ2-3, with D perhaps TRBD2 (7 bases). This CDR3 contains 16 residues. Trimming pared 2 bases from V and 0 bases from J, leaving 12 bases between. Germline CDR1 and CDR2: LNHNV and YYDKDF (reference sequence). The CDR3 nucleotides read TGTGCCACCAGCAGACCGGGGGGCACGAGCACAGATACGCAGTATTTT. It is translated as CATSRPGGTSTDTQYF.

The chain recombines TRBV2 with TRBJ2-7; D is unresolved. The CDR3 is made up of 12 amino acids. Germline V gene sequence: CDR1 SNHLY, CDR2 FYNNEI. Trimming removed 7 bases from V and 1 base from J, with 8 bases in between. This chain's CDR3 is CASIGRSYEQYF. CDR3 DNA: TGTGCCAGCATTGGCAGATCCTACGAGCAGTACTTC.

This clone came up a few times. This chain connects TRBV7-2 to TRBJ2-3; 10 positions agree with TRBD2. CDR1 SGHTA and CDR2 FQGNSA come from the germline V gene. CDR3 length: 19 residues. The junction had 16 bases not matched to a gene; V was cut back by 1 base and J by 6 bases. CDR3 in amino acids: CASSLGRLAGAADGDTQYF. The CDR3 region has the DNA TGTGCCAGCAGCTTAGGCCGTCTAGCGGGAGCGGCCGATGGGGATACGCAGTATTTT.

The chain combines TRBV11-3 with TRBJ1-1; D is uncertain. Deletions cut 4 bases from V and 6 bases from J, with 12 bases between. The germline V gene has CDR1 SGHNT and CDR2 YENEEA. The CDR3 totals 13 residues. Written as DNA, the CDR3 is TGTGCCAGCAGCTCGGCCGCCGGCGCTGAAGCTTTCTTT. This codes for CASSSAAGAEAFF.

CDR3 residues: CSVAWDSAYEQYF. For the CDR3, the DNA is TGCAGCGTAGCTTGGGACTCCGCCTACGAGCAGTACTTC. The rearrangement uses TRBV29-1 and TRBJ2-7; D perhaps matches TRBD2 (6 bases). Between the trimmed V and J ends, which lost 6 bases and 2 bases, there was a span of 14 bases. This CDR3 comprises 13 residues. In germline, CDR1 is SQVTM, CDR2 ANQGSEA.

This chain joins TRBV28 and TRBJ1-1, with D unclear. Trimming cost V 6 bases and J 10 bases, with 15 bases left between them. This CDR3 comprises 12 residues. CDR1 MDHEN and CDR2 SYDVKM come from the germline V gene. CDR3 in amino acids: CASRALGSGAFF. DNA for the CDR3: TGTGCCAGCAGGGCCCTTGGGTCGGGAGCTTTCTTT. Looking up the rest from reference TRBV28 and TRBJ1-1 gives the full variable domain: DVKVTQSSRYLVKRTGEKVFLECVQDMDHENMFWYRQDPGLGLRLIYFSYDVKMKEKGDIPEGYSVSREKKERFSLILESASTNQTSMYLCASRALGSGAFFGQGTRLTVV.

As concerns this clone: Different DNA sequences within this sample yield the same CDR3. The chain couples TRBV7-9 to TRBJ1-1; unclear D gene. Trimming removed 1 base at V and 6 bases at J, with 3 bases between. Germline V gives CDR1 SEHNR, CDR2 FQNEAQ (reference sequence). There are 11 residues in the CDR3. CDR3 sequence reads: CASSLGSEAFF. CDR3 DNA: TGTGCCAGCAGCTTAGGGTCTGAAGCTTTCTTT.

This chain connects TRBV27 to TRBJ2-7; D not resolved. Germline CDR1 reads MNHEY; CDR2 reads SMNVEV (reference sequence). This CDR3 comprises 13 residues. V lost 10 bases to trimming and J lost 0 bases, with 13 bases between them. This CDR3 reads CATRPGTSYEQYF. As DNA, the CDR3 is TGTGCCACCCGCCCAGGAACCTCCTACGAGCAGTACTTC.